This record covers a single T cell receptor (beta chain). What this receptor recognizes is not known. Within one base of it there is no much larger clone, and no base qualities were kept. The collaborating institutions used their own protocols to collect whole blood in K2EDTA tubes. For TCRbeta analysis, collaborators shipped samples as frozen whole blood, isolated PBMCs, or DNA extracted from either of those sample types. This sample was taken from a study of blood T cell repertoires in COVID-19 (dated by TCRdb to 2020 to 2021). Concerning the study at large: Samples covering the acute and convalescent phases of COVID-19 were provided by collaborators in the United States, Italy and Spain. The prospective study material was composed of cDNA or gDNA derived from T cells, B-cell-depleted T cells, or PBMCs. Deeply sampled blood TCRbeta repertoires from subjects exposed to, actively infected with, or recovered from COVID-19 were included in the dataset. The repertoires were released in a freely available public database meant as a resource for research on the immune response to SARS-CoV-2. Samples came from the ongoing ImmuneRACE study (first 160 participants) plus 1,254 subjects from 6 global collaborators. The sample metadata nearly always contained a de-identified subject ID, COVID-19 status, age in years and sex. HLA class I and class II types, where available, came from metadata supplied by the sample provider rather than from assay-based typing.

TCRbeta CDR3 regions were amplified from genomic DNA using the immunoSEQ Assay, a bias-controlled multiplex PCR. The original methods were these. The number of nucleated cells in each sample was estimated by amplification of reference gene primers within the assay. To quantify the absolute abundance of each unique TCRbeta CDR3 rearrangement, sequence reads were collapsed and filtered. For each sample, productive Simpson clonality was calculated by taking the square root of Simpson's diversity index across productive rearrangements. TCRdb took over this immuneACCESS table, retaining in-frame rearrangements with V and J assigned. Such tables are incomplete; in checked studies, under half of the missing clones stem from an unresolved V gene, and the remainder is unexplained. V and J calls and clone size are as listed in that table; D and trimming were resolved from the DNA. This sample lists fewer than 130,000 clones; 82% were detected once. The ten largest account for 16% of the sample.

The CDR3 holds 14 amino acids from the cysteine to the phenylalanine. Only the CDR3 DNA is retained, 42 bases long and in frame from the first base. Trimming takes 0 bases from V and 0 bases from J, and the germline ends sit 6 bases apart. From the germline V gene (reference sequence), CDR1 is LNHNV and CDR2 is YYDKDF. Points the paper makes about the study in general: The amount of clinical and demographic metadata varied by source and participant and was provided uncurated.

Sequencing was carried out using peripheral blood. The receptor chain draws on TRBV15 and TRBJ2-7; the D gene cannot be named for sure. The sequence derives from a woman aged 55 to 70 with acute or convalescent COVID-19. DNA sequence: TGTGCCACCAGCAGAGATACGGGCTCCTACGAGCAGTACTTC. Translated, it gives CATSRDTGSYEQYF.